Following are 15 T cell receptor beta chains from one sample sequenced in a study of blood T cell repertoires in COVID-19. Clones were sequenced by immunoSEQ multiplex PCR, and TCRdb holds only the in-frame ones, with some missing. This repertoire shows about 200,000 clones, 70% to 90% found once; its top ten account for over 2%. The specimen was peripheral blood. The receptors were sampled from a man under 40 who had recovered from COVID-19.

V gene TRBV27 combines with J gene TRBJ1-1, with 7 bases matching TRBD1. V lost 6 bases to trimming and J lost 4 bases; unmatched junction nucleotides: 5. This CDR3 comprises 13 residues. CDR1 is MNHEY, CDR2 SMNVEV, per germline (reference sequence). CDR3 protein: CASSRQGITEAFF. The CDR3 nucleotides are TGTGCCAGCAGCAGACAGGGAATCACTGAAGCTTTCTTT.

The rearrangement joins TRBV18 to TRBJ2-3, with 7 bases identical to TRBD1. The CDR3 is 16 amino acids. Germline CDR1 KGHSH, CDR2 LQKENI. V was pared by 0 bases and J by 0 bases, with 3 bases of the junction left unmatched. CDR3 sequence: CASSPPRGQSTDTQYF. The CDR3 region has the DNA TGTGCCAGCTCACCACCGAGGGGACAGAGCACAGATACGCAGTATTTT. The full variable domain, with the rest looked up from reference TRBV18 and TRBJ2-3, is NAGVMQNPRHLVRRRGQEARLRCSPMKGHSHVYWYRQLPEEGLKFMVYLQKENIIDESGMPKERFSAEFPKEGPSILRIQQVVRGDSAAYFCASSPPRGQSTDTQYFGPGTRLTVL.

The CDR3 nucleotides read TGTGCCAGCAGGATGACAGGGGACACTGAAGCTTTCTTT. This codes for CASRMTGDTEAFF. The chain couples TRBV6-5 to TRBJ1-1; TRBD1 agrees at 8 bases. Trimming took 6 bases from V and 3 from J; bases not matched to a gene: 3. The CDR3 consists of 13 residues. Germline-derived CDR1 and CDR2 are MNHEY and SVGAGI.

V is TRBV11-3 and J is TRBJ2-1; 8 bases are a match to TRBD2. Germline CDR1 is SGHNT and CDR2 is YENEEA. The CDR3 covers 15 residues. The trim removed 5 bases at V and 2 bases at J, leaving 5 bases unmatched. The CDR3 sequence: CASSPGLVPYNEQFF. CDR3 sequence (DNA): TGTGCCAGCAGCCCGGGACTAGTACCCTACAATGAGCAGTTCTTC.

J is TRBJ2-2 and V is TRBV27, with 7 bases that match TRBD1. V shed 3 bases and J 8 bases; nucleotides not matched to a gene: 6. Germline V CDR1 and CDR2: MNHEY, SMNVEV (reference sequence). This CDR3 spans 14 amino acids. This CDR3 reads CASSFRQGKGELFF. In nucleotides, the CDR3 is TGTGCCAGCAGTTTTAGACAGGGTAAAGGGGAGCTGTTTTTT.

The J gene is TRBJ2-4, the V gene TRBV6-5; 8 nucleotides align to TRBD1. The CDR3 is 16 amino acids. V trimming: 0 bases; J trimming: 4 bases; junction bases outside the gene matches: 5. Germline V gene data show CDR1 as MNHEY and CDR2 as SVGAGI. CDR3 DNA: TGTGCCAGCAGTTACTCGTTAACAGGGGGAAAAAACATTCAGTACTTC. Amino acids: CASSYSLTGGKNIQYF.

J is TRBJ2-5 and V is TRBV27; D possibly corresponds to TRBD1 (6 bases). This CDR3 has 15 amino acids. The germline CDR1 and CDR2 sequences are MNHEY and SMNVEV (reference sequence). V shed 11 bases and J shed 5 bases, with 24 bases lying between them. CDR3 amino acids: CASKTPGENLETQYF. The DNA for the CDR3 is TGTGCCTCAAAAACCCCAGGGGAGAACTTGGAGACCCAGTACTTC.

V usage is TRBV5-8 and J usage is TRBJ1-3; 11 bases agree with TRBD1. Germline V gives CDR1 SGHTS, CDR2 YDEGEE. The length of the CDR3 is 17 residues. V trimming: 2 bases; J trimming: 0 bases; junction bases outside the gene matches: 4. CDR3 loop: CASSLRDRGSSGNTIYF. In nucleotides, the CDR3 is TGTGCCAGCAGCTTAAGGGACAGGGGGTCCTCTGGAAACACCATATATTTT.

The chain recombines TRBV15 with TRBJ1-6; 8 bases fit TRBD1. CDR3 length: 16 residues. V was pared by 5 bases and J by 8 bases, with 11 bases of the junction left unmatched. CDR1 and CDR2 from the germline V gene are LNHNV and YYDKDF (reference sequence). CDR3 residues: CATSSTEDRDDSPLHF. CDR3 coding DNA: TGTGCCACCAGCTCCACGGAGGACAGGGACGATTCACCCCTCCACTTT.

This chain uses TRBV3-1 (or the pseudogene TRBV3-2) with TRBJ2-3; unclear D gene. The V end was cut by 0 bases, the J end by 11 bases, with 12 bases between. This CDR3 has 13 residues. Germline V CDR1 and CDR2: LGHDT, YNNKEL (reference sequence). The CDR3, as DNA: TGTGCCAGCAGCCAAGACCCACGGGTTCAGCAGTATTTT. It is translated as CASSQDPRVQQYF.

V gene TRBV11-3 combines with J gene TRBJ2-7; 8 bases align to TRBD2. The CDR3 is made up of 16 amino acids. Trimming removed 5 bases from V and 1 base from J; junction bases left unmatched: 10. From germline, CDR1 is SGHNT and CDR2 YENEEA. CDR3 sequence reads: CASSPGGSGGSYEQYF. The CDR3, as DNA: TGTGCCAGCAGCCCGGGAGGGAGCGGGGGTTCCTACGAGCAGTACTTC. The variable domain in full, with the rest retrieved from reference TRBV11-3 and TRBJ2-7, is EAGVVQSPRYKIIEKKQPVAFWCNPISGHNTLYWYLQNLGQGPELLIRYENEEAVDDSQLPKDRFSAERLKGVDSTLKIQPAELGDSAVYLCASSPGGSGGSYEQYFGPGTRLTVT.

V and J are TRBV9 and TRBJ2-7; TRBD2 agrees at 8 bases. With 3 bases clipped from V and 4 bases from J, the junction kept 3 bases outside the gene matches. The CDR3 extends over 13 amino acids. Germline-derived CDR1 and CDR2 are SGDLS and YYNGEE. CDR3 in amino acids: CASSGGTSYEQYF. For the CDR3, the DNA is TGTGCCAGCAGCGGGGGGACTAGTTACGAGCAGTACTTC.

J is TRBJ1-5 and V is TRBV29-1; 7 nucleotides align to TRBD1. Trimming took 4 bases from V and 7 from J; bases not matched to a gene: 10. CDR3 length: 14 residues. Germline CDR1 reads SQVTM; CDR2 reads ANQGSEA. CDR3 residues: CSVGRDRVGQPQHF. CDR3 DNA: TGCAGCGTTGGCCGTGACAGGGTGGGGCAGCCCCAGCATTTT.

J is TRBJ1-2 and V is TRBV7-9; D is possibly TRBD1 (6 bases). Germline CDR1 and CDR2: SEHNR and FQNEAQ (reference sequence). The CDR3 sequence is 14 residues long. The ends were cut back, 1 base at V and 4 bases at J, with 10 bases in the middle. The CDR3 coding sequence is TGTGCCAGCAGCTTAGAGGGACACCGCTATGGCTACACCTTC. Translated: CASSLEGHRYGYTF.

The V and J genes are TRBV10-2 and TRBJ2-7; 10 bases fit TRBD2. The V and J ends lost 9 bases and 5 bases, in that order; junction bases with no gene match: 10. Per the germline V gene, CDR1 is WSHSY and CDR2 is SAAADI. The CDR3 is 14 residues long. CDR3 residues: CASTRTSGVDEQYF. CDR3 DNA sequence: TGCGCCAGTACACGCACTAGCGGGGTGGACGAGCAGTACTTC.